This T cell receptor (beta chain) was recorded in a study of liver allograft versus peripheral blood T cells. Study context: Peripheral blood of the recipients supplied T cell receptor repertoires that were compared with those in transplanted livers.

MiXCR, run by TCRdb on the reads, gives a single entry per CDR3 protein. Altogether 10,000 or so distinct CDR3 sequences are present, about a fifth being singletons, with the ten largest covering 0.95% to 1.5%. Remarks on this clonotype: Its antigen remains unknown.

Study-wide results and limits: Reported data describe T cell receptor repertoires within liver allografts as differing from those in peripheral blood.

Germline CDR1 is MDHEN and CDR2 is SYDVKM. The CDR3 spans 15 residues. The V gene lost 6 bases and the J gene lost 1 base, with 14 bases spanning the gap. The V gene is TRBV28, the J gene TRBJ2-3; D might be TRBD2 (5 bases). The clonotype was recovered from a human patient who had a liver transplant. Some T cells may be supplied by the graft donor. CDR3 amino acids: CASRSGGAGTDTQYF. CDR3 DNA sequence: TGTGCCAGCAGAAGCGGCGGCGCTGGCACAGATACGCAGTATTTT.